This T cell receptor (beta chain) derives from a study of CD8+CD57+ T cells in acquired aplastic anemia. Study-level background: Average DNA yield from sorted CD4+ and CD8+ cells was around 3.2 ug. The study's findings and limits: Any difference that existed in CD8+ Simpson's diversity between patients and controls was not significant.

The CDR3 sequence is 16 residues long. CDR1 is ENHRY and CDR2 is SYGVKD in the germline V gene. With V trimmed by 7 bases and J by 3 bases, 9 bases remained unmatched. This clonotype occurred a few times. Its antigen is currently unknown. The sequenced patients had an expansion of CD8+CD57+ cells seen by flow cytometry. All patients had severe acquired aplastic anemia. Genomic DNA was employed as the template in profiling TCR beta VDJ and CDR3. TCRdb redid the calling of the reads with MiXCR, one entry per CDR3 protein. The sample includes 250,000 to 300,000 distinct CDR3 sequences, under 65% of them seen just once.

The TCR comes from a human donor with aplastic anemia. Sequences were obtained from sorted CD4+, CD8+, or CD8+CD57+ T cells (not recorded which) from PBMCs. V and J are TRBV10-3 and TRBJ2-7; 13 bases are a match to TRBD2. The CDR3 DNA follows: TGTGCCATCAACGAAGGGGGACTAGCGGGGCACTACGAGCAGTACTTC. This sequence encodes CAINEGGLAGHYEQYF.